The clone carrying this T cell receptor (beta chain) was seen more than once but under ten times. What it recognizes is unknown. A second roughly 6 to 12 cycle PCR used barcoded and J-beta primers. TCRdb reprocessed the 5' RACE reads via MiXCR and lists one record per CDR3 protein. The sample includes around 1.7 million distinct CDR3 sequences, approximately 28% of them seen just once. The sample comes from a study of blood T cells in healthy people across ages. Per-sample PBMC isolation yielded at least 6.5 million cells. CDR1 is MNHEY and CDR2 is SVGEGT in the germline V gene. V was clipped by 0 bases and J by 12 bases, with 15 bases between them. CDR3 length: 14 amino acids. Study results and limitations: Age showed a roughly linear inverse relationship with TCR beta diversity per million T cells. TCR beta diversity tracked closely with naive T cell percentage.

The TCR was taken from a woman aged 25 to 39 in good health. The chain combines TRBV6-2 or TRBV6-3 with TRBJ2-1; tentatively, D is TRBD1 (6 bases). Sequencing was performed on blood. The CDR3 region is CASSYSTASQGQFF. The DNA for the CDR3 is TGTGCCAGCAGTTACTCAACGGCTTCACAGGGGCAGTTCTTC.